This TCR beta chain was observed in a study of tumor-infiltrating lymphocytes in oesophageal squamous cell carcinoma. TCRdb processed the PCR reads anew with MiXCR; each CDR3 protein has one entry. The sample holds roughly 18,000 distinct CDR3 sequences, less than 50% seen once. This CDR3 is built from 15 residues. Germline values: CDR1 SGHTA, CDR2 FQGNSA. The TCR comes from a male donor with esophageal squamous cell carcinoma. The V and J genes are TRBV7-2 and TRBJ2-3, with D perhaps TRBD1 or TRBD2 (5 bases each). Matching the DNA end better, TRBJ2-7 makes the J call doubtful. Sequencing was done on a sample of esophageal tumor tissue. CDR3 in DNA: TGTGCCAGCAGCCGGGACCGTCGTTCCTACAATGAGCAGTACTTC. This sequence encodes CASSRDRRSYNEQYF.